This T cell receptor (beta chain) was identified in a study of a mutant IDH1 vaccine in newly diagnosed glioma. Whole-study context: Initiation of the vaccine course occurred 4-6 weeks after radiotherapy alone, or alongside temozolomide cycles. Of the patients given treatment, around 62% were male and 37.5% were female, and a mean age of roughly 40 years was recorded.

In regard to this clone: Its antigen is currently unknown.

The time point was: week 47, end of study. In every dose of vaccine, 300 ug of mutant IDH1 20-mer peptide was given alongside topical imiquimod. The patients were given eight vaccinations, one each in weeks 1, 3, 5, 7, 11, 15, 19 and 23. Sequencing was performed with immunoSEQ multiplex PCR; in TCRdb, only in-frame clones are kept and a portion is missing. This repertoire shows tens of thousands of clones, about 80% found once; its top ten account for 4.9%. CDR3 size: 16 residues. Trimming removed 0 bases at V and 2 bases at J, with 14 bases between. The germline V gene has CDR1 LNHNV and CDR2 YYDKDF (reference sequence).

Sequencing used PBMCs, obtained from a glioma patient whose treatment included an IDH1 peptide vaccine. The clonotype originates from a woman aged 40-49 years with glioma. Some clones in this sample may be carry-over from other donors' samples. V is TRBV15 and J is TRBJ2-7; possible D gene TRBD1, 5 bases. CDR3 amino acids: CATSREPPDTAYEQYF. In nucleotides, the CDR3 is TGTGCCACCAGCAGAGAGCCCCCGGACACCGCCTACGAGCAGTACTTC.